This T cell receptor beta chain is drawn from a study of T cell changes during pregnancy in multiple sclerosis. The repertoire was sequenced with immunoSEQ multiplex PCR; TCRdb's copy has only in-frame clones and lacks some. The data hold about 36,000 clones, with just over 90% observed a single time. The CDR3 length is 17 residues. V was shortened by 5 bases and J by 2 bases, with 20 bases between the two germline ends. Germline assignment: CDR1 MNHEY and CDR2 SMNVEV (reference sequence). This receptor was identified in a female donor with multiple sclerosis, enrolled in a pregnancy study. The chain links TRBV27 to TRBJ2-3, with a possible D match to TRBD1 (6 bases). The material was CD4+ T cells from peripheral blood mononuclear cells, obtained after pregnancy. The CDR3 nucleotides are TGTGCCAGCAGTCCCATCCGACAGGCCGGAACCACAGATACGCAGTATTTT. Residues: CASSPIRQAGTTDTQYF.